The 7 T cell receptor beta chains below all came from one sample that was sequenced in a study of CD8+CD57+ T cells in acquired aplastic anemia (dated by TCRdb to 2016 to 2019). The patients picked for sequencing were ones in whom flow cytometry had shown an expansion of CD8+CD57+ cells. Sequenced using an Illumina HiSeq 2000. Genomic DNA served as template for TCR beta VDJ combination and CDR3 sequence profiling. Using fastp at Q25 and MiXCR, TCRdb reprocessed the public reads and kept productive beta chains. For every CDR3 protein sequence, its rows merge into one entry that carries the most common genes and DNA. This sample is represented by some 140,000 distinct CDR3 sequences; about 50% of them were singletons. Of the sample, approximately 12% falls within the top ten clones. Sequencing was carried out using sorted CD4+, CD8+, or CD8+CD57+ T cells (not recorded which) from PBMCs. These receptors were taken from a human donor with aplastic anemia.

Points on this clonotype: With a much larger clone just one base away, this may be a read error. The chain couples TRBV6-2 or TRBV6-3 to TRBJ1-2; D ambiguous. CDR3 length: 13 residues. Germline V gene data show CDR1 as MNHEY and CDR2 as SVGEGT. This chain's CDR3 is CAGSPDEANGYTF. The CDR3 DNA reads TGTGCCGGCAGTCCGGACGAGGCTAATGGCTACACCTTC.

This clonotype was observed once. This chain links TRBV19 with TRBJ2-2; 10 bases are a match to TRBD1. This CDR3 contains 14 residues. Germline V lookup: CDR1 LNHDA, CDR2 SQIVND (reference sequence). V lost 9 bases to trimming and J lost 3 bases; unmatched junction nucleotides: 4. The CDR3 protein is CARSTGGYTGELFF. The CDR3 DNA follows: TGTGCCAGGTCGACAGGGGGCTACACCGGGGAGCTGTTTTTT.

This sequence joins TRBV10-2 and TRBJ2-1; D call uncertain. Trimming stripped 4 bases from V and 5 bases from J, with 3 bases between. The CDR3 sequence is 11 residues long. Germline V gene sequence: CDR1 WSHSY, CDR2 SAAADI. The CDR3 is CASSGHNEQFF. CDR3 DNA: TGCGCCAGCAGTGGGCACAATGAGCAGTTCTTC.

This clonotype was picked up many times. This chain connects TRBV6-1 to TRBJ2-3; tentatively, D is TRBD2 (6 bases). This CDR3 spans 14 amino acids. The germline CDR1 and CDR2 sequences are MNHNS and SASEGT. V was pared by 7 bases and J by 1 base, with 12 bases between. CDR3 in amino acids: CASTPSGGTDTQYF. The CDR3 DNA reads TGTGCCAGCACCCCCTCGGGGGGCACAGATACGCAGTATTTT.

The chain is built from TRBV24-1 and TRBJ1-5, with 7 bases that match TRBD1. The CDR3 runs to 11 residues. Per the germline V gene, CDR1 is KGHDR and CDR2 is SFDVKD. V trimming: 11 bases; J trimming: 7 bases; junction bases outside the gene matches: 4. DNA of the CDR3: TGTGCCAGCACCAGGGGGCAGCCCCAGCATTTT. Encoded protein: CASTRGQPQHF.

This clonotype qualifies as medium-sized. The chain uses TRBV19 and TRBJ2-2, with a tentative D call TRBD2 (5 bases). CDR1 is LNHDA, CDR2 SQIVND, per germline (reference sequence). The V end lost 3 bases, the J end lost 8 bases, and 7 bases lay between the germline ends. The CDR3 contains 12 residues. CDR3 nucleotide sequence: TGTGCCAGTAGTATCACTAGTGGGGAGCTGTTTTTT. Its translation: CASSITSGELFF.

This clonotype was counted only a few times. The chain couples TRBV2 to TRBJ2-3; TRBD1 matches 7 bases. The CDR3 consists of 14 residues. CDR1 and CDR2 (germline): SNHLY, FYNNEI. V trimming: 6 bases; J trimming: 3 bases; junction bases outside the gene matches: 6. The CDR3 DNA is TGTGCCAGCAGGGTCGGGACAGAGACAGATACGCAGTATTTT. Translating gives CASRVGTETDTQYF. The complete variable domain, with remaining parts taken from reference TRBV2 and TRBJ2-3, reads EPEVTQTPSHQVTQMGQEVILRCVPISNHLYFYWYRQILGQKVEFLVSFYNNEISEKSEIFDDQFSVERPDGSNFTLKIRSTKLEDSAMYFCASRVGTETDTQYFGPGTRLTVL.